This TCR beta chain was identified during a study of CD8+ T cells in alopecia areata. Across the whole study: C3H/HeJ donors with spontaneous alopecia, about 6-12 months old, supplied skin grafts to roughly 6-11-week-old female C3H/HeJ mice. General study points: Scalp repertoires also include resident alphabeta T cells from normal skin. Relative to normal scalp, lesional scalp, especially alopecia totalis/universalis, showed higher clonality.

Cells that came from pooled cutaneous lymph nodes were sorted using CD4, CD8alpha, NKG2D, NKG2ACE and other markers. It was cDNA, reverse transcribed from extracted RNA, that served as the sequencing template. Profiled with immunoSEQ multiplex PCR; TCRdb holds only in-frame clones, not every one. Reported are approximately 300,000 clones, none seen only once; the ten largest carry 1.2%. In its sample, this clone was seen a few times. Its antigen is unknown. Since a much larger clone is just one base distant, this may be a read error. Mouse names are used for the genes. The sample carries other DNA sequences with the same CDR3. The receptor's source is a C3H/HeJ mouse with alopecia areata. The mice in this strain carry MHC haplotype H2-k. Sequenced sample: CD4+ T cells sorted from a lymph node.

The CDR3: CASGGTGDNSPLYF. The CDR3 bases that were read are TGTGCCAGCGGTGGGACAGGGGATAATTCGCCC. The V call is TRBV13-2, the J call TRBJ1-6; the match to TRBD1 covers 9 bases. The CDR3 is cut off 3 residues early in the read; its end comes from the germline J gene. TRBJ1-6 is reported as an ORF; its role is uncertain. CDR1 is NNHNN and CDR2 is SYGAGS in the germline V gene (reference sequence). Trimming cost V 3 bases and J 5 bases; bases outside gene matches: 0. This CDR3 spans 14 amino acids.